This record looks at one TCR beta chain sequence and its context. Its antigen is as yet unknown. This sample is part of a study of shared clonotypes between healthy human individuals. Study outcomes and limitations: Naive subsets typically showed greater estimated richness than memory subsets. Non-shared clonotypes displayed generation probabilities falling below those of clonotypes present in all four donors. The study found about 5% of naive CD4 clonotypes shared across several donors.

An even split of each subset's genomic DNA across several immunoSEQ plates was performed. This table comes from immunoSEQ multiplex PCR, and its TCRdb copy is limited to in-frame clones, with some not included. The repertoire has under 650,000 clones, 90% to 97% of them found once; the top ten carry 0.055% to 0.075%. The CDR3 runs to 11 residues. Trimming left V 5 bases short and J 7 bases short, with 8 bases between. Germline loops: CDR1 SGHAT, CDR2 FQNNGV. V and J are TRBV11-2 and TRBJ1-2; D unclear. The source of this sequence is a woman younger than 45 in good health. Sequencing was performed on naive CD4+ T cells sorted from blood. Subset reported: CD45RA+ positively selected. CDR3 region: CASSLEGGYTF. In DNA form, the CDR3 reads TGTGCCAGCAGCCTCGAGGGTGGCTACACCTTC. Full variable domain (outside the CDR3, taken from reference TRBV11-2 and TRBJ1-2): EAGVAQSPRYKIIEKRQSVAFWCNPISGHATLYWYQQILGQGPKLLIQFQNNGVVDDSQLPKDRFSAERLKGVDSTLKIQPAKLEDSAVYLCASSLEGGYTFGSGTRLTVV.